The 27 T cell receptor beta chains given below trace back to one sample, sequenced in a study of cytomegalovirus exposure and HLA in healthy donors (dated by TCRdb to the late 2010s). The library was generated by the immunoSEQ multiplex PCR assay. The multiplex PCR relied on a mix of 60 forward primers for TCR Vbeta segments and 13 reverse primers for TCR Jbeta segments. Entries here come from immuneACCESS through TCRdb and include only in-frame sequences with V and J called. Some clones fail to appear in such tables; in the studies checked, an unresolved V gene covers under half of the shortfall, and the cause of the remainder is unknown. This sample holds 150,000 to 200,000 clones; more than 65% were observed only once. The top ten clones comprise approximately 1.6% of the sample. Sequenced sample: PBMCs. These receptors came from a woman aged 25 to 39 in good health and CMV-seronegative.

V is TRBV5-1 and J is TRBJ1-6, with a weak D call TRBD1 (5 bases). Germline loops: CDR1 SGHRS, CDR2 YFSETQ. V was trimmed by 0 bases and J by 5 bases, leaving 12 bases between them. This CDR3 region has 16 residues. CDR3 loop: CASSLVTGVHNSPLHF. CDR3 DNA sequence: TGCGCCAGCAGCTTGGTAACAGGCGTACATAATTCACCCCTCCACTTT.

The chain uses TRBV19 and TRBJ2-3; TRBD2 aligns across 10 bases. The germline CDR1 and CDR2 sequences are LNHDA and SQIVND (reference sequence). Trimming removed 9 bases from V and 6 bases from J; junction bases left unmatched: 12. The CDR3 length is 15 residues. CDR3 protein: CASRSPGLAPDTQYF. CDR3 nucleotides: TGTGCCAGCCGATCCCCGGGACTAGCGCCGGATACGCAGTATTTT.

The rearrangement uses TRBV4-1 and TRBJ1-2; 8 positions agree with TRBD1. The V segment lost 1 base and the J segment 2 bases; nucleotides outside the gene matches: 9. The CDR3 covers 17 residues. The germline V gene encodes CDR1 MGHRA and CDR2 YSYEKL. The CDR3 DNA is TGCGCCAGCAGCCAAGGACGGCTGTCAGGGGGCAACTATGGCTACACCTTC. Residues: CASSQGRLSGGNYGYTF.

This chain joins TRBV9 and TRBJ2-5; TRBD2 matches at 11 bases. Looked up from germline, CDR1 is SGDLS and CDR2 is YYNGEE. After removal of 3 bases from V and 1 base from J, the junction contained 5 bases not matched to a gene. The CDR3 is 16 amino acids. The CDR3 reads CASSAPSGRRQETQYF. In nucleotides, the CDR3 is TGTGCCAGCAGCGCGCCTAGCGGGAGGCGCCAAGAGACCCAGTACTTC.

In regard to this clone: Other DNA sequences in this sample translate to the same CDR3. The CDR3 is CASSLDRNTEAFF. The CDR3 bases are TGCGCCAGCAGCTTGGACAGAAACACTGAAGCTTTCTTT. The rearrangement joins TRBV5-1 to TRBJ1-1; no firm D call. V lost 0 bases and J lost 2, with 5 bases in between. The germline CDR1 and CDR2 sequences are SGHRS and YFSETQ. This CDR3 is 13 amino acids long.

The rearrangement links TRBV4-3 to TRBJ2-3; 11 bases line up with TRBD2. Germline CDR1 is LGHNA and CDR2 is YSLEER. This CDR3 region has 15 residues. V dropped 5 bases and J dropped 3; count of bases not matched to a gene: 4. CDR3 protein: CASSGTSGSTDTQYF. The CDR3 DNA reads as TGCGCCAGCAGCGGAACTAGCGGGAGTACAGATACGCAGTATTTT.

This chain uses TRBV29-1 with TRBJ1-3; D not certain. The CDR3 covers 14 residues. Germline values: CDR1 SQVTM, CDR2 ANQGSEA. V was cut by 5 bases and J by 4 bases, with 15 bases left in between. CDR3 nucleotide sequence: TGCAGCGTTACCGATAGAGCACTCGGAAACACCATATATTTT. Protein product: CSVTDRALGNTIYF.

V is TRBV5-1 and J is TRBJ2-5; 15 nucleotides align to TRBD2. The CDR3 is 18 amino acids. V lost 0 bases to trimming and J lost 5 bases; unmatched junction nucleotides: 8. Germline V gives CDR1 SGHRS, CDR2 YFSETQ. The CDR3 region has the DNA TGCGCCAGCAGCTTGGCCAGCGGACTAGCGGGAGGGGGGGAGACCCAGTACTTC. Protein product: CASSLASGLAGGGETQYF.

This sequence joins TRBV5-1 and TRBJ2-1; 11 nucleotides align to TRBD2. Germline values: CDR1 SGHRS, CDR2 YFSETQ. There are 15 residues in the CDR3. With V trimmed by 0 bases and J by 7 bases, 3 bases remained unmatched. CDR3 DNA sequence: TGCGCCAGCAGCTTGGCCCTAGCGGGAGGAAATGAGCAGTTCTTC. This sequence encodes CASSLALAGGNEQFF.

The count of this clone is one. The V and J genes are TRBV2 and TRBJ1-5; 8 bases fit TRBD1. V trimming: 4 bases; J trimming: 2 bases; junction bases outside the gene matches: 4. CDR1 is SNHLY, CDR2 FYNNEI, per germline. The CDR3 spans 15 residues. The CDR3 is CASSGADRGNQPQHF. The DNA for the CDR3 is TGTGCCAGCAGTGGGGCGGACAGGGGCAATCAGCCCCAGCATTTT.

DNA for the CDR3: TGTGCCAGCAGCTTTGCGGGGCATGTGGATCAGCCCCAGCATTTT. Amino acid sequence: CASSFAGHVDQPQHF. The rearrangement uses TRBV7-2 and TRBJ1-5; a weak D match, TRBD1 (5 bases). The CDR3 length is 15 residues. Per germline, CDR1 SGHTA and CDR2 FQGNSA. Trimming took off 3 bases at V and 5 bases at J, with 14 bases between the two ends.

J is TRBJ2-2 and V is TRBV6-5; no reliable D call. Germline V gene sequence: CDR1 MNHEY, CDR2 SVGAGI. The V end was cut by 2 bases, the J end by 2 bases, with 9 bases between. The CDR3 spans 15 residues. The CDR3 spells CASSYGNSNTGELFF. CDR3 sequence (DNA): TGTGCCAGCAGTTACGGAAACAGTAACACCGGGGAGCTGTTTTTT.

This chain connects TRBV4-1 to TRBJ2-2, with a weak D call TRBD2 (6 bases). The germline gives CDR1 MGHRA, CDR2 YSYEKL. The ends were cut back, 3 bases at V and 5 bases at J, with 25 bases in the middle. The CDR3 loop spans 19 amino acids. The CDR3 reads CASSHIPSGSGLGTGELFF. Written as DNA, the CDR3 is TGCGCCAGCAGCCACATCCCGTCCGGGAGTGGCTTGGGGACCGGGGAGCTGTTTTTT.

The chain employs TRBV30 and TRBJ2-7; D call uncertain. There are 14 residues in the CDR3. Trimming removed 3 bases from V and 7 bases from J, with 19 bases in between. CDR1 and CDR2 (germline): GTSNPN, SVGIG (reference sequence). The CDR3 coding sequence is TGTGCCTGGAGCCCCACCACCGGGTCGTGGGAGCAGTACTTC. It yields the protein CAWSPTTGSWEQYF.

The chain carries TRBV5-1 and TRBJ2-6; the D is unclear. The CDR3 is 17 residues long. V shed 5 bases and J shed 2 bases, with 17 bases lying between them. Germline CDR1 SGHRS, CDR2 YFSETQ. The CDR3 sequence: CASSLWASATGANVLTF. The DNA for the CDR3 is TGCGCCAGCAGTCTTTGGGCCTCCGCCACTGGGGCCAACGTCCTGACTTTC.

The chain recombines TRBV11-2 with TRBJ2-7, with TRBD1 matching over 7 bases. In germline, CDR1 is SGHAT, CDR2 FQNNGV. The CDR3 covers 14 residues. After removal of 3 bases from V and 1 base from J, the junction contained 3 bases not matched to a gene. The CDR3 nucleotides read TGTGCCAGCAGCTTTGAGACAGGGTCCTACGAGCAGTACTTC. This sequence encodes CASSFETGSYEQYF.

This clone showed up just a few times. The chain carries TRBV5-1 and TRBJ2-1; tentatively, D is TRBD1 (6 bases). V was shortened by 6 bases and J by 6 bases, with 19 bases between the two germline ends. The CDR3 runs 15 residues. Germline CDR1 and CDR2: SGHRS and YFSETQ. The CDR3 loop is CASMGSRQEFNEQFF. The DNA for the CDR3 is TGCGCCAGCATGGGATCGCGACAGGAGTTCAATGAGCAGTTCTTC.

The V and J genes are TRBV7-9 and TRBJ2-1; no clear D. The CDR3 is made up of 11 amino acids. Trimming removed 5 bases at V and 9 bases at J, with 8 bases between. Germline V gene lookup returns CDR1 SEHNR and CDR2 FQNEAQ (reference sequence). The CDR3 DNA sequence: TGTGCCAGCAGCAACCCCGGTGAGCAGTTCTTC. As protein: CASSNPGEQFF. The full variable domain, rest sourced from reference TRBV7-9 and TRBJ2-1, is DTGVSQNPRHKITKRGQNVTFRCDPISEHNRLYWYRQTLGQGPEFLTYFQNEAQLEKSRLLSDRFSAERPKGSFSTLEIQRTEQGDSAMYLCASSNPGEQFFGPGTRLTVL.

The chain couples TRBV7-3 to TRBJ1-1; no clear D. The V end lost 0 bases, the J end lost 1 base, and 9 bases lay between the germline ends. CDR3 length: 15 residues. From germline, CDR1 is SGHTA and CDR2 FQGTGA. The CDR3 is CASSLTGGGNTEAFF. CDR3 in DNA: TGTGCCAGCAGCTTAACGGGAGGAGGGAACACTGAAGCTTTCTTT.

The chain is built from TRBV7-9 and TRBJ1-4; a weak D match, TRBD1 (6 bases). CDR3 size: 15 residues. From germline, CDR1 is SEHNR and CDR2 FQNEAQ (reference sequence). V was clipped by 5 bases and J by 8 bases, with 18 bases between them. CDR3 sequence reads: CASSQDSPLGEKLFF. CDR3 DNA sequence: TGTGCCAGCAGCCAGGACAGTCCCCTCGGGGAAAAACTGTTTTTT.

In this sample, this clone turned up once. The gene calls are TRBV2 and TRBJ1-5, with D uncertain. The CDR3 consists of 12 residues. V dropped 7 bases and J dropped 5 bases, with 9 bases sitting between them. Germline V gene lookup returns CDR1 SNHLY and CDR2 FYNNEI. In DNA form, the CDR3 reads TGTGCCAGCAACGGGTTCGATCAGCCCCAGCATTTT. Its translation: CASNGFDQPQHF.

In regard to this clone: Other DNA sequences in this specimen translate into the identical CDR3. The chain couples TRBV7-6 to TRBJ1-1; perhaps TRBD1 as D (5 bases). This CDR3 region has 14 residues. Trimming took 3 bases from V and 1 from J, leaving 9 bases between them. Germline CDR1 and CDR2: SGHVS and FNYEAQ. DNA of the CDR3: TGTGCCAGCAGCTTCGTCAGGGAGAACACTGAAGCTTTCTTT. It specifies CASSFVRENTEAFF.

The CDR3 region is CASSWDRGTDTQYF. The CDR3 nucleotides are TGTGCCAGCAGTTGGGACAGGGGCACAGATACGCAGTATTTT. V gene TRBV2 combines with J gene TRBJ2-3, with 9 bases that match TRBD1. The CDR3 spans 14 residues. The V gene's germline CDR1 is SNHLY and CDR2 FYNNEI. J was trimmed by 1 base and V by 5 bases; bases with no gene match: 1.

This chain joins TRBV2 and TRBJ1-6; 7 nucleotides align to TRBD1. There are 14 residues in the CDR3. After removal of 3 bases from V and 9 bases from J, the junction contained 5 bases not matched to a gene. Germline loops: CDR1 SNHLY, CDR2 FYNNEI. The CDR3 spells CASSDLDRISPLHF. DNA of the CDR3: TGTGCCAGCAGTGACTTGGACAGGATTTCACCCCTCCACTTT.

The chain has TRBV4-2 and TRBJ2-7, with 7 positions matching TRBD1. V trimming: 0 bases; J trimming: 4 bases; junction bases outside the gene matches: 6. CDR3 size: 15 residues. In germline, CDR1 is LGHNA, CDR2 YNFKEQ. CDR3 in amino acids: CASSQEGDSPYEQYF. The CDR3 DNA sequence: TGTGCCAGCAGCCAAGAGGGGGACAGCCCTTACGAGCAGTACTTC.

This chain links TRBV5-6 with TRBJ2-1; D perhaps matches TRBD2 (6 bases). The ends were cut back, 2 bases at V and 8 bases at J, with 8 bases in the middle. The CDR3 has 12 residues. The germline V gene has CDR1 SGHDT and CDR2 YYEEEE. The chain's CDR3 is CASSLRRDEQFF. The CDR3 DNA follows: TGTGCCAGCAGCTTAAGGAGGGATGAGCAGTTCTTC.

The chain carries TRBV28 and TRBJ2-3; possible D gene TRBD2, 5 bases. The V and J ends lost 3 bases and 2 bases respectively, with 9 bases between them. This CDR3 comprises 14 residues. CDR1 is MDHEN, CDR2 SYDVKM, per germline. CDR3 amino acids: CASSFLGDTDTQYF. The CDR3, as DNA: TGTGCCAGCAGTTTCCTCGGGGACACAGATACGCAGTATTTT.